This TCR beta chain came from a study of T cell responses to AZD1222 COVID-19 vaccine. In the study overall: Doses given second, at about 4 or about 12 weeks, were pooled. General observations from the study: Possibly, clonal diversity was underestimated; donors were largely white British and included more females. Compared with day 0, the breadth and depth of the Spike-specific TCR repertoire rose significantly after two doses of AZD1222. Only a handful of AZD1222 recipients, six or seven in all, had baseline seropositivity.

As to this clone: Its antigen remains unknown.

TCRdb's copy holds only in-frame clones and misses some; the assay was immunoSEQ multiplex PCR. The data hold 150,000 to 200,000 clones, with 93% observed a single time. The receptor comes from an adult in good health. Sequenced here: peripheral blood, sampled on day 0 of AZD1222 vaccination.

The CDR3 spells CASSQAAAVEQYF. The DNA of the CDR3 is TGTGCCAGCAGCCAGGCCGCGGCCGTGGAGCAGTACTTC. The chain joins TRBV3-1 (or the pseudogene TRBV3-2) to TRBJ2-7; D gene ambiguous. In germline, CDR1 is LGHDT, CDR2 YNNKEL (reference sequence). The CDR3 runs 13 residues. Trimming took 3 bases from V and 7 from J, leaving 13 bases between them.